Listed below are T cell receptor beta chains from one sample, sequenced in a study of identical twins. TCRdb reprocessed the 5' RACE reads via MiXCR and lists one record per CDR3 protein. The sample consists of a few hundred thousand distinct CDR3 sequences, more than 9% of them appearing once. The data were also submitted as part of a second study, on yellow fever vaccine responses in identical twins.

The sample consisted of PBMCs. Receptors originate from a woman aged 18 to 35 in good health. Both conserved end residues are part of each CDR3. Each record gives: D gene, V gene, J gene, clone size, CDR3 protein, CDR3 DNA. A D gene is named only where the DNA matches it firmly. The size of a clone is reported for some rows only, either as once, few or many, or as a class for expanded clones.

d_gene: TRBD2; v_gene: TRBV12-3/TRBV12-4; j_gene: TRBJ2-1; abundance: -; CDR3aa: CASSPGLGIQRDSYNEQFF; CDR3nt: TGTGCCAGCAGTCCCGGTTTAGGTATTCAGCGGGACTCCTACAATGAGCAGTTCTTC
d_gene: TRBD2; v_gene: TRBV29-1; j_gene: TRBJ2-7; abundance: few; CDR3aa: CSARTGRGYEQYF; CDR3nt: TGCAGCGCGCGGACTGGGAGGGGATACGAGCAGTACTTC
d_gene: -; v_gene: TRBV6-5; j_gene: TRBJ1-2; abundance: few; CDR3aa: CASSYGQLGYGYTF; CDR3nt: TGTGCCAGCAGTTACGGGCAGTTGGGCTATGGCTACACCTTC
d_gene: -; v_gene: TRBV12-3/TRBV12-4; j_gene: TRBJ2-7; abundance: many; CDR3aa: CASMASRQSYEQYF; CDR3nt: TGTGCCAGCATGGCCTCACGACAATCCTACGAGCAGTACTTC
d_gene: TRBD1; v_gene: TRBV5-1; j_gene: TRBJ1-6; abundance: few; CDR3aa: CASSWGTDRYNSPLHF; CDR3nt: TGCGCCAGCAGCTGGGGGACAGACCGGTATAATTCACCCCTCCACTTT
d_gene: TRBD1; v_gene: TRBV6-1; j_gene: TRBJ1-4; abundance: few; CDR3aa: CASRGQGEATNEKLFF; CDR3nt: TGTGCCAGCCGAGGGCAGGGGGAGGCAACTAATGAAAAACTGTTTTTT
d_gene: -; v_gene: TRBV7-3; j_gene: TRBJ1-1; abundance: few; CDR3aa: CASSLQGSVTEAFF; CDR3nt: TGTGCCAGCAGCTTACAGGGTTCGGTCACTGAAGCTTTCTTT
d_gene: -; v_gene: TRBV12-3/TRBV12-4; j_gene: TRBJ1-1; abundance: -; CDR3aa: CASGFQGSRAEAFF; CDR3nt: TGTGCCAGCGGATTCCAGGGGTCTCGTGCCGAAGCTTTCTTT
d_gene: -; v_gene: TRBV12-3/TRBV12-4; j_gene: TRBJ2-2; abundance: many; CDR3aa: CASSASGTPVGAGELFF; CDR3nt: TGTGCCAGCAGTGCCTCCGGGACTCCTGTAGGGGCCGGGGAGCTGTTTTTT
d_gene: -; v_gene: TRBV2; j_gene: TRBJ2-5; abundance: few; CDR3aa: CASNGVTETQYF; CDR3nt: TGTGCCAGCAACGGTGTTACTGAGACCCAGTACTTC
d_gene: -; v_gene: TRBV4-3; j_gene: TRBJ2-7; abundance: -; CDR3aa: CASSQDGQGGFWEQYF; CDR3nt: TGCGCCAGCAGCCAAGATGGGCAGGGGGGATTTTGGGAGCAGTACTTC
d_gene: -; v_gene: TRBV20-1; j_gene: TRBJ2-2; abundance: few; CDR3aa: CSAREGTVNTGELFF; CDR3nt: TGCAGTGCTAGGGAGGGGACAGTGAACACCGGGGAGCTGTTTTTT
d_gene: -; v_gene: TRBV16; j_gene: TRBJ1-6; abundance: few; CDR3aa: CASNFRGAYNSPLHF; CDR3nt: TGTGCCAGCAATTTCCGCGGCGCCTATAATTCACCCCTCCACTTT
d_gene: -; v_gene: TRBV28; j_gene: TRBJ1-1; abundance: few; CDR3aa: CASSETIVAEAFF; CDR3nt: TGTGCCAGCAGTGAGACGATAGTGGCTGAAGCTTTCTTT
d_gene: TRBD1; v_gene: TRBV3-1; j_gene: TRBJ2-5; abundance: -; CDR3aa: CASSSTGTGRETQYF; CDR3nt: TGTGCCAGCAGCTCAACCGGGACAGGGCGAGAGACCCAGTACTTC
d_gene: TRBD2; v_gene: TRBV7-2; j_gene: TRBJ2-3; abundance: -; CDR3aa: CASSLTSGYTDTQYF; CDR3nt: TGTGCCAGCAGCTTAACTAGCGGATACACAGATACGCAGTATTTT
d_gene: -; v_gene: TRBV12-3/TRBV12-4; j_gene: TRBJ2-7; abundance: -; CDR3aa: CASTPGWDASYEQYF; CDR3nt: TGTGCCAGCACTCCCGGGTGGGACGCTTCCTACGAGCAGTACTTC
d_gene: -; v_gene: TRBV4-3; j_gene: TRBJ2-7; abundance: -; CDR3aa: CASSQERMYEQYF; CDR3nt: TGCGCCAGCAGCCAAGAACGAATGTACGAGCAGTACTTC
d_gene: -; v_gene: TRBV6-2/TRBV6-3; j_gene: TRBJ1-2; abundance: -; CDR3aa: CASSPTAWDYTF; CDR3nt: TGTGCCAGCAGTCCCACAGCCTGGGACTACACCTTC
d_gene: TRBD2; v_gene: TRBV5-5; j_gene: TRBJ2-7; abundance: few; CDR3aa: CASSFLAGTWEQYF; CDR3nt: TGTGCCAGCAGCTTCCTAGCGGGGACATGGGAGCAGTACTTC
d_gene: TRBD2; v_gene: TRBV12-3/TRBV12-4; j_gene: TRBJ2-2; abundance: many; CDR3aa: CASSGTSGGIGELFF; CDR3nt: TGTGCCAGCAGCGGGACTAGCGGGGGGATCGGGGAGCTGTTTTTT
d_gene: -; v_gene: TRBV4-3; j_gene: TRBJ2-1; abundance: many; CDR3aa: CASSQRLVHEQFF; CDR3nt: TGCGCCAGCAGCCAACGACTAGTTCACGAGCAGTTCTTC
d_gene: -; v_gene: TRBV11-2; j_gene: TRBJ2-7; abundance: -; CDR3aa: CASSSIGVNSYEQYF; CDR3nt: TGTGCCAGCAGCTCTATAGGGGTAAACTCCTACGAGCAGTACTTC
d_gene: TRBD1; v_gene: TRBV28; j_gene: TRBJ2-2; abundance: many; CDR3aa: CATRGQGNTGELFF; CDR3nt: TGTGCCACCAGGGGACAGGGGAACACCGGGGAGCTGTTTTTT
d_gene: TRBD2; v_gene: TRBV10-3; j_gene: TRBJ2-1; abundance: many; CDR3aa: CAIRTRLAGVYNEQFF; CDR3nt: TGTGCCATCAGGACCCGACTAGCGGGGGTTTACAATGAGCAGTTCTTC
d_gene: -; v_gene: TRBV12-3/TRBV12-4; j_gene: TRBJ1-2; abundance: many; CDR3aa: CASSLISGDGYTF; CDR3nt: TGTGCCAGCAGTTTAATTTCAGGGGACGGCTACACCTTC
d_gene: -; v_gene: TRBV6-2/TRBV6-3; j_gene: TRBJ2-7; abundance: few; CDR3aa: CASQAGLGKPGEQYF; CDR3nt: TGTGCCAGCCAGGCGGGGTTGGGAAAACCGGGGGAGCAGTACTTC
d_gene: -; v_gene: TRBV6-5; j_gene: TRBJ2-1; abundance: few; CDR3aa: CASSYNRPSYNEQFF; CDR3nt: TGTGCCAGCAGTTATAACAGACCGTCCTACAATGAGCAGTTCTTC
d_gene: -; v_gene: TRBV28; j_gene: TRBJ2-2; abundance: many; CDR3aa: CASSFSGRRGGELFF; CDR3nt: TGTGCCAGCAGTTTTTCCGGTCGCAGAGGGGGGGAGCTGTTTTTT
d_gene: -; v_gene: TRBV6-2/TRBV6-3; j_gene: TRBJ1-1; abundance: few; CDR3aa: CASSYLRLPNTEAFF; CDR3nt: TGTGCCAGCAGTTACTTACGGCTTCCGAACACTGAAGCTTTCTTT
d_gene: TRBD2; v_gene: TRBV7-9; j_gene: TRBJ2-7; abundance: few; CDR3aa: CASSVLASSYEQYF; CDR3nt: TGTGCCAGCAGCGTACTAGCGTCCTCCTACGAGCAGTACTTC
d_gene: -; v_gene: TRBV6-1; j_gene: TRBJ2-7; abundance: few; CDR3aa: CASTKQGISYEQYF; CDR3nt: TGTGCCAGCACCAAACAAGGGATCTCCTACGAGCAGTACTTC
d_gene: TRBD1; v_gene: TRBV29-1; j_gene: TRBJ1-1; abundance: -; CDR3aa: CSVEGPTGTGGNTEAFF; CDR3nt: TGCAGCGTTGAAGGTCCAACCGGGACAGGGGGCAACACTGAAGCTTTCTTT
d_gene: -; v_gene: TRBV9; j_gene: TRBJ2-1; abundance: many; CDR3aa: CASSAFFSSSYNEQFF; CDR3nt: TGTGCCAGCAGCGCCTTCTTCAGCAGCTCCTACAATGAGCAGTTCTTC
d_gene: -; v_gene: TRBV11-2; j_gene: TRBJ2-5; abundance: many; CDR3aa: CASSLGSGQETQYF; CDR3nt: TGTGCCAGCAGCTTAGGGTCCGGGCAAGAGACCCAGTACTTC
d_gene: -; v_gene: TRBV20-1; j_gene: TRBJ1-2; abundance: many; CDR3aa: CSARGGGTNYGYTF; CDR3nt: TGCAGTGCTAGAGGAGGGGGAACTAACTATGGCTACACCTTC
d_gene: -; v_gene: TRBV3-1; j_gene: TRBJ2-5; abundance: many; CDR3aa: CASSQEKAALVGETQYF; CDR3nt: TGTGCCAGCAGCCAAGAAAAAGCGGCCCTCGTTGGAGAGACCCAGTACTTC
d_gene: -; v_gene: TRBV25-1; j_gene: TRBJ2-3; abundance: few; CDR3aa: CASRSWSDTQYF; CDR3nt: TGTGCCAGCAGGAGTTGGTCTGATACGCAGTATTTT
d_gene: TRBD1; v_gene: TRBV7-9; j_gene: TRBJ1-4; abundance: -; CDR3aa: CASSSPEQGNEKLFF; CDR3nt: TGTGCCAGCAGCTCCCCGGAACAGGGGAATGAAAAACTGTTTTTT
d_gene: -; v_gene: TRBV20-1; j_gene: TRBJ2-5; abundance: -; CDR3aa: CSARGLGEWETQYF; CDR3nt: TGCAGTGCTAGGGGTTTGGGGGAGTGGGAGACCCAGTACTTC
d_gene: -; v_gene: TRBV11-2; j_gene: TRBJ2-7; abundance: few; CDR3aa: CASKEGSSYEQYF; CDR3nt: TGTGCCAGCAAGGAGGGGAGCTCCTACGAGCAGTACTTC
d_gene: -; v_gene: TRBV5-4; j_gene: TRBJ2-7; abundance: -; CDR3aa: CASSLGPAGLWEQYF; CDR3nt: TGTGCCAGCAGCTTGGGGCCGGCGGGTCTGTGGGAGCAGTACTTC
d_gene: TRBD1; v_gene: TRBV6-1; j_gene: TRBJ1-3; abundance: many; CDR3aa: CASRFQGEADTIYF; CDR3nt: TGTGCCAGCAGATTCCAGGGGGAAGCGGACACCATATATTTT
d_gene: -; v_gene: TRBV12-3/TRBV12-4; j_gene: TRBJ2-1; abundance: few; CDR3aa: CASSWGAEQFF; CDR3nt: TGTGCCAGCAGCTGGGGAGCGGAGCAGTTCTTC
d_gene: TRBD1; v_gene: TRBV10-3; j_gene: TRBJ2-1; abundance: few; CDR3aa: CAISGDRVYNEQFF; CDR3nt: TGTGCCATCAGTGGGGACAGGGTCTACAATGAGCAGTTCTTC
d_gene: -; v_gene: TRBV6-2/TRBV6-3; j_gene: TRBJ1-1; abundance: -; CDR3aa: CASRLRGGIIEAFF; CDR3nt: TGTGCCAGCAGGCTGCGGGGGGGCATTATTGAAGCTTTCTTT
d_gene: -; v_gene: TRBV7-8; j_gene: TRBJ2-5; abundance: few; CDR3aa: CASSLVFGARIGVAQYF; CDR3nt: TGTGCCAGCAGCTTAGTTTTCGGGGCGAGGATCGGGGTGGCCCAGTACTTC
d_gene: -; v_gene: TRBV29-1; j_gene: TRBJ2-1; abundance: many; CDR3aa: CSVEGGADSYNEQFF; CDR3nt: TGCAGCGTTGAGGGTGGGGCAGACTCCTACAATGAGCAGTTCTTC
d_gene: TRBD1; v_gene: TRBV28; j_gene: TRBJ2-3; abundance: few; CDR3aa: CASSLSGQGIDTQYF; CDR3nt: TGTGCCAGCAGTTTGAGTGGACAGGGTATAGATACGCAGTATTTT
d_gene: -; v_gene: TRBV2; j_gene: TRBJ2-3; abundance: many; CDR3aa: CASSEADTQYF; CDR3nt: TGTGCCAGTTCGGAGGCAGATACGCAGTATTTT
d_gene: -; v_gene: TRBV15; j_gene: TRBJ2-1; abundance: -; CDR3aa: CATSNRATYNEQFF; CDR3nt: TGTGCCACCAGCAACAGGGCAACCTACAATGAGCAGTTCTTC
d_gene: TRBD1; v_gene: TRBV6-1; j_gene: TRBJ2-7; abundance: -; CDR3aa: CASSAGQGLTYEQYF; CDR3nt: TGTGCCAGCAGTGCGGGACAGGGGCTAACCTACGAGCAGTACTTC
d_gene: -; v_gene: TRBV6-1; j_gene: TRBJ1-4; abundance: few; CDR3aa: CASSALGGREKLFF; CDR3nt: TGTGCCAGCTCGGCGTTGGGGGGCCGGGAAAAACTGTTTTTT
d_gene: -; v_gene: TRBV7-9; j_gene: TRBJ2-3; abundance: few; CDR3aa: CASSFLPTDTQYF; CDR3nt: TGTGCCAGCAGCTTCCTTCCCACAGATACGCAGTATTTT
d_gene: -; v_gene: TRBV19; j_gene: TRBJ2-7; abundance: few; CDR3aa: CASSTLQGHEQYF; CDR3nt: TGTGCCAGTAGTACCCTACAGGGACACGAGCAGTACTTC